The 20 T cell receptor beta chains reported below all come from one sample, sequenced in a study of human T cells and chemical hapten exposure. TCRdb re-derived calls from the RACE reads in MiXCR, one entry per CDR3 protein. The repertoire includes around 300,000 distinct CDR3 sequences, around 7% of them detected once, and approximately 8% sits in the top ten. The time point denotes: patch test 1, 2 weeks after DPC sensitization. Treatment here: therapeutic diphenylcyclopropenone sensitization with weekly scalp DPC. The sample here was whole blood, taken in connection with sensitization to the hapten diphenylcyclopropenone (DPC). Receptor source: a woman between 18 and 29 years old with alopecia areata. Some clones in this sample may be carry-over from other donors' samples.

This clonotype was detected only a few times. The J gene is TRBJ2-5, the V gene TRBV7-2; 8 nucleotides line up with TRBD1. The germline CDR1 and CDR2 sequences are SGHTA and FQGNSA. V shed 8 bases and J 5 bases; nucleotides not matched to a gene: 10. This CDR3 has 14 residues. The CDR3 region has the DNA TGTGCCAGCTCGAAGACAGGGGTGCCCGAGACCCAGTACTTC. Translating it yields CASSKTGVPETQYF.

This chain connects TRBV11-3 to TRBJ2-1; D assignment may be TRBD1 or TRBD2 (6 bases each). The germline V gene encodes CDR1 SGHNT and CDR2 YENEEA. Between the trimmed V and J ends, which lost 2 bases and 5 bases, there was a span of 10 bases. This CDR3 has 14 residues. The CDR3 protein is CASSLRGDHNEQFF. Written as DNA, the CDR3 is TGTGCCAGCAGCTTAAGGGGGGACCACAATGAGCAGTTCTTC.

This chain connects TRBV29-1 to TRBJ1-3; D perhaps matches TRBD1 (5 bases). Trimming took off 4 bases at V and 2 bases at J, with 9 bases between the two ends. This CDR3 spans 13 amino acids. CDR1 and CDR2 from the germline V gene are SQVTM and ANQGSEA. CDR3 coding DNA: TGCAGCGTTGGAGGACACACTGGAAACACCATATATTTT. Its protein is CSVGGHTGNTIYF. The whole variable domain, remainder taken from reference TRBV29-1 and TRBJ1-3, is SAVISQKPSRDICQRGTSLTIQCQVDSQVTMMFWYRQQPGQSLTLIATANQGSEATYESGFVIDKFPISRPNLTFSTLTVSNMSPEDSSIYLCSVGGHTGNTIYFGEGSWLTVV.

The J gene is TRBJ2-3, the V gene TRBV7-2; D remains ambiguous. Germline V gene lookup returns CDR1 SGHTA and CDR2 FQGNSA. Trimming pared 5 bases from V and 0 bases from J, leaving 9 bases between. The CDR3 totals 14 residues. Here the CDR3 DNA reads TGTGCCAGCAGCCGCGCCTTTAGCACAGATACGCAGTATTTT. Protein product: CASSRAFSTDTQYF.

The genes are TRBV12-5 and TRBJ1-4; 9 bases match TRBD1. The ends lost 6 bases at V and 2 bases at J; junction bases unmatched: 4. The CDR3 runs to 15 residues. Germline lookup yields CDR1 LGHNT and CDR2 FRNRAP. The CDR3 loop is CASGQGAWTNEKLFF. The CDR3 DNA is TGTGCTAGTGGACAGGGGGCCTGGACTAATGAAAAACTGTTTTTT.

This clonotype was counted many times. This chain links TRBV20-1 with TRBJ2-3; 10 positions agree with TRBD2. The CDR3 has 19 residues. Germline V lookup: CDR1 DFQATT, CDR2 SNEGSKA (reference sequence). Trimming removed 5 bases from V and 0 bases from J; junction bases left unmatched: 17. Here the CDR3 reads CSAVPRGGSGGISTDTQYF. CDR3 sequence (DNA): TGCAGTGCTGTCCCCCGCGGAGGTAGCGGGGGGATTAGCACAGATACGCAGTATTTT.

The chain combines TRBV24-1 with TRBJ2-3; 7 nucleotides agree with TRBD1. CDR1 is KGHDR, CDR2 SFDVKD, per germline. Trimming cost V 4 bases and J 7 bases; bases outside gene matches: 4. The CDR3 loop spans 13 amino acids. In DNA, the CDR3 is TGTGCCACCAGTGAAGGGGGCCCGCATACGCAGTATTTT. It is translated as CATSEGGPHTQYF.

The sample holds many counts of this clonotype. The chain recombines TRBV27 with TRBJ2-7; D possibly corresponds to TRBD1 (5 bases). Germline V gives CDR1 MNHEY, CDR2 SMNVEV (reference sequence). CDR3 size: 14 residues. Trimming stripped 5 bases from V and 6 bases from J, with 17 bases between. CDR3 bases: TGTGCCAGCAGTCGGCAGGGTTTATCCCTCGAGCAGTACTTC. Translation: CASSRQGLSLEQYF.

Ten or more counts support this clonotype. This chain uses TRBV13 with TRBJ1-1, with 7 bases lining up with TRBD1. The CDR3 runs to 16 residues. CDR1 and CDR2 (germline): PRHDT, FYEKMQ (reference sequence). V dropped 10 bases and J dropped 7; count of bases not matched to a gene: 21. The CDR3 sequence: CATSIQRLGRGSEAFF. CDR3 DNA sequence: TGTGCCACCTCGATTCAGCGCCTGGGCAGGGGGAGTGAAGCTTTCTTT.

This clonotype occurred a few times. The rearrangement uses TRBV12-3 or TRBV12-4 and TRBJ2-5, with D perhaps TRBD2 (5 bases). The CDR3 covers 16 residues. Trimming shortened V by 6 bases and J by 5 bases, and 22 bases separated the two germline ends. The CDR3 is CASSRRLAGVGETQYF. CDR3 coding DNA: TGTGCCAGCAGCCGACGACTCGCCGGGGTAGGGGAGACCCAGTACTTC.

This clonotype has ten or more counts. The V call is TRBV10-3, the J call TRBJ1-1; D not certain. The germline CDR1 and CDR2 sequences are ENHRY and SYGVKD. V gave up 0 bases and J gave up 1 base, with 9 bases separating them. The CDR3 is 15 amino acids. CDR3 nucleotides: TGTGCCATCAGTGAGTCAAGGGTCCAGAACACTGAAGCTTTCTTT. This gives the protein CAISESRVQNTEAFF.

This clonotype was observed a few times. V gene TRBV24-1 combines with J gene TRBJ2-3; maybe TRBD2 (7 bases). V lost 2 bases and J 5 bases, leaving 16 bases between the germline ends. This CDR3 is 16 amino acids long. Germline CDR1 is KGHDR and CDR2 is SFDVKD. CDR3 sequence: CATSDSGRGARDTQYF. The CDR3 DNA reads as TGTGCCACCAGTGATTCAGGCCGGGGGGCGAGAGATACGCAGTATTTT.

The chain is built from TRBV5-1 and TRBJ1-1, with D maybe TRBD1 (6 bases). In germline, CDR1 is SGHRS, CDR2 YFSETQ. The CDR3 is made up of 14 amino acids. V dropped 6 bases and J dropped 3 bases, with 15 bases sitting between them. The CDR3 reads CASNRGAGYTEAFF. In DNA form, the CDR3 reads TGCGCCAGCAATAGGGGGGCCGGATACACTGAAGCTTTCTTT.

The table lists this clonotype with many counts. The chain carries TRBV11-2 and TRBJ1-1; D gene uncertain. V was shortened by 4 bases and J by 8 bases, with 17 bases between the two germline ends. Looked up from germline, CDR1 is SGHAT and CDR2 is FQNNGV. The CDR3 length is 14 residues. The CDR3 protein is CASSSNTRPQEAFF. The CDR3 nucleotides read TGTGCCAGCAGCTCGAATACCCGTCCCCAAGAAGCTTTCTTT.

This clonotype was seen more than once but under ten times. The chain is built from TRBV12-3 or TRBV12-4 and TRBJ1-2, with D hard to call. The CDR3 length is 11 residues. With 6 bases removed from V and 3 bases from J, the gap between germline ends came to 5 bases. The DNA of the CDR3 is TGTGCCAGCAGCAGATACTATGGCTACACCTTC. As protein: CASSRYYGYTF.

This clonotype appeared a few times. The chain combines TRBV7-2 with TRBJ1-2; no definite D call. There are 15 residues in the CDR3. Trimming stripped 3 bases from V and 3 bases from J, with 14 bases between. From germline, CDR1 is SGHTA and CDR2 FQGNSA. The CDR3 DNA reads as TGTGCCAGCAGCTTTGAGGTTTTTCGGCACTATGGCTACACCTTC. This codes for CASSFEVFRHYGYTF. The full variable domain, in which reference TRBV7-2 and TRBJ1-2 provide the parts outside the CDR3, is GAGVSQSPSNKVTEKGKDVELRCDPISGHTALYWYRQSLGQGLEFLIYFQGNSAPDKSGLPSDRFSAERTGGSVSTLTIQRTQQEDSAVYLCASSFEVFRHYGYTFGSGTRLTVV.

Many counts were recorded for this clonotype. V and J are TRBV14 and TRBJ2-3; 8 bases line up with TRBD2. The CDR3 contains 15 residues. With 4 bases clipped from V and 0 bases from J, the junction kept 3 bases outside the gene matches. Germline V gene data show CDR1 as SGHDN and CDR2 as FVKESK. The CDR3 is CASSLQRGSTDTQYF. CDR3 DNA: TGTGCCAGCAGCCTTCAGCGGGGGAGCACAGATACGCAGTATTTT.

This clonotype was found many times. The CDR3 spells CASSSSGGGTDTQYF. The CDR3 nucleotides read TGTGCCAGCAGTTCTAGCGGGGGGGGCACAGATACGCAGTATTTT. V is TRBV12-3 or TRBV12-4 and J is TRBJ2-3; TRBD2 matches at 12 bases. V was clipped by 4 bases and J by 1 base; unmatched bases: 0. This CDR3 is built from 15 residues.

This clonotype was counted many times. The J gene is TRBJ1-6, the V gene TRBV4-1; no reliable D call. Trimming took 0 bases from V and 11 from J, leaving 14 bases between them. The CDR3 consists of 15 residues. Germline V gene sequence: CDR1 MGHRA, CDR2 YSYEKL. CDR3 sequence: CASSQDGRNLTPLHF. The CDR3 nucleotides read TGCGCCAGCAGCCAAGACGGAAGAAATCTTACACCCCTCCACTTT.

The V gene is TRBV5-1, the J gene TRBJ1-1; the D is unclear. The CDR3 is 13 residues long. V shed 0 bases and J shed 4 bases, with 7 bases lying between them. Germline values: CDR1 SGHRS, CDR2 YFSETQ. CDR3 amino acids: CASSLVRSTEAFF. The DNA of the CDR3 is TGCGCCAGCAGCTTGGTGAGAAGCACTGAAGCTTTCTTT.